The source of this T cell receptor (beta chain) is a study of human T cells and chemical hapten exposure. CDR1 and CDR2 (germline): SGHRS, YFSETQ. V was clipped by 3 bases and J by 5 bases; unmatched bases: 9. This CDR3 has 15 amino acids. This clonotype occurred a few times. Its antigen is unidentified. Time point defined: patch test 1, 2 weeks after DPC sensitization. The treatment is: therapeutic diphenylcyclopropenone sensitization with weekly scalp DPC. Overall study results and limits: Donor immune responses may differ from healthy people's, since all donors had alopecia. Sensitizing to DPC left TCRs with a frequency above 1 in 1000 unaltered.

A single record per CDR3 protein comes from TCRdb applying MiXCR to the RACE reads. Altogether nearly 350,000 distinct CDR3 sequences are present, 5.5% to 8% being singletons, with the ten largest covering more than 7%. The clonotype was recovered from a woman aged 18-30 years with alopecia areata. Some clones in this sample may be carry-over from other donors' samples. The chain employs TRBV5-1 and TRBJ2-7; 9 bases match TRBD1. The source was whole blood, collected in connection with sensitization to the hapten diphenylcyclopropenone (DPC). The CDR3 sequence: CASSSYRGQANEQYF. The CDR3 bases are TGCGCCAGCAGCTCCTACAGGGGGCAGGCCAACGAGCAGTACTTC. Using reference TRBV5-1 and TRBJ2-7 for the parts outside the CDR3, the full variable domain is KAGVTQTPRYLIKTRGQQVTLSCSPISGHRSVSWYQQTPGQGLQFLFEYFSETQRNKGNFPGRFSGRQFSNSRSEMNVSTLELGDSALYLCASSSYRGQANEQYFGPGTRLTVT.